The 11 T cell receptor beta chains below all came from one sample that was sequenced in a study of blood T cell repertoires in COVID-19. The data were produced by immunoSEQ multiplex PCR, yet TCRdb's version contains in-frame clones alone and is incomplete. The profile shows about 480,000 clones, 85% to 90% of them singletons. The sample taken for sequencing was PBMCs or T cells enriched from blood (not recorded which). These receptors were obtained from a woman aged 40 to 55 who had recovered from COVID-19.

The rearrangement links TRBV6-5 to TRBJ2-7; 10 positions match TRBD2. J gave up 1 base and V 6 bases, and 6 bases lay outside the gene matches. Per the germline V gene, CDR1 is MNHEY and CDR2 is SVGAGI. The CDR3 is 15 amino acids. The chain's CDR3 is CASRDSGRSSYEQYF. CDR3 nucleotides: TGTGCCAGCAGGGATAGCGGGAGGTCTTCCTACGAGCAGTACTTC.

The chain carries TRBV28 and TRBJ1-5; 9 bases agree with TRBD1. Germline V lookup: CDR1 MDHEN, CDR2 SYDVKM. With 6 bases clipped from V and 7 bases from J, the junction kept 13 bases outside the gene matches. The CDR3 has 16 residues. The CDR3 spells CASRLEQGAVRQPQHF. The DNA of the CDR3 is TGTGCCAGCAGGCTAGAACAGGGGGCGGTGAGACAGCCCCAGCATTTT.

This rearrangement joins TRBV19 to TRBJ2-1, with 11 bases matching TRBD2. The J segment lost 4 bases and the V segment lost 4 bases, leaving 9 bases of the junction unmatched. CDR1 and CDR2 (germline): LNHDA, SQIVND (reference sequence). The length of the CDR3 is 17 residues. The CDR3 DNA reads TGTGCCAGTAGTACCCGGACTAGCGGGTGGGGGTACAATGAGCAGTTCTTC. Residues: CASSTRTSGWGYNEQFF.

The sample holds one count of this clone. The chain is built from TRBV7-8 and TRBJ1-2; 7 nucleotides line up with TRBD1. The V and J ends lost 4 bases and 3 bases, in that order; junction bases with no gene match: 5. This CDR3 has 14 residues. In germline, CDR1 is SGHVS, CDR2 FQNEAQ. The CDR3 loop is CASSSLDRDYGYTF. The CDR3 region has the DNA TGTGCCAGCAGCTCCTTAGACAGGGACTATGGCTACACCTTC.

This clone appeared a single time. The rearrangement uses TRBV6-6 and TRBJ1-5; no firm D call. The CDR3 loop spans 13 amino acids. Germline V gene data show CDR1 as MNHNY and CDR2 as SVGAGI (reference sequence). With 6 bases removed from V and 4 bases from J, the gap between germline ends came to 10 bases. CDR3 sequence (DNA): TGTGCCAGCAGATCGGTTAGTAATCAGCCCCAGCATTTT. As protein: CASRSVSNQPQHF.

The count of this clone is one. V is TRBV2 and J is TRBJ2-4, with 8 bases lining up with TRBD2. Germline values: CDR1 SNHLY, CDR2 FYNNEI. J lost 0 bases, V lost 7 bases, and 8 bases had no gene match. This CDR3 contains 16 residues. The CDR3 here is CASTGGGLEAKNIQYF. CDR3 sequence (DNA): TGTGCCAGCACCGGGGGGGGGCTGGAAGCCAAAAACATTCAGTACTTC.

The chain uses TRBV5-1 and TRBJ2-5, with TRBD2 matching 12 bases. Trimming took 0 bases from V and 4 from J; bases not matched to a gene: 1. The germline CDR1 and CDR2 sequences are SGHRS and YFSETQ. The CDR3 runs 15 residues. The CDR3 nucleotides read TGCGCCAGCAGCTTGGAGACTAGCGGGAGAGAGACCCAGTACTTC. Residues: CASSLETSGRETQYF.

The chain combines TRBV2 with TRBJ2-5; 10 positions match TRBD1. Germline CDR1 and CDR2: SNHLY and FYNNEI. This CDR3 has 13 residues. V gave up 7 bases and J gave up 5 bases; unmatched junction bases: 4. The CDR3 is CASTLGQGETQYF. The CDR3 nucleotides are TGTGCCAGCACATTGGGACAGGGGGAGACCCAGTACTTC.

This clone was seen once. The gene calls are TRBV27 and TRBJ1-6; D uncertain. Trimming removed 4 bases at V and 0 bases at J, with 10 bases between. The CDR3 sequence is 16 residues long. The germline gives CDR1 MNHEY, CDR2 SMNVEV (reference sequence). The CDR3 coding sequence is TGTGCCAGCAGTTATCACTTGAGCTCCTATAATTCACCCCTCCACTTT. Amino acids: CASSYHLSSYNSPLHF.

The chain employs TRBV2 and TRBJ1-5; D gene uncertain. CDR3 length: 15 amino acids. The germline CDR1 and CDR2 sequences are SNHLY and FYNNEI. V lost 2 bases and J lost 5, with 13 bases in between. CDR3 bases: TGTGCCAGCAGTGAAAACACCTGGAGAGATCAGCCCCAGCATTTT. Translated: CASSENTWRDQPQHF.

The table lists this clone with a count of one. The chain employs TRBV5-4 and TRBJ2-1, with TRBD1 matching over 8 bases. The CDR3 length is 18 residues. V lost 3 bases to trimming and J lost 1 base; unmatched junction nucleotides: 12. The germline CDR1 and CDR2 sequences are SGHNT and YYREEE (reference sequence). CDR3 sequence: CASSSPDREYWSYNEQFF. DNA of the CDR3: TGTGCCAGCAGCTCCCCGGACAGGGAGTATTGGTCCTACAATGAGCAGTTCTTC.